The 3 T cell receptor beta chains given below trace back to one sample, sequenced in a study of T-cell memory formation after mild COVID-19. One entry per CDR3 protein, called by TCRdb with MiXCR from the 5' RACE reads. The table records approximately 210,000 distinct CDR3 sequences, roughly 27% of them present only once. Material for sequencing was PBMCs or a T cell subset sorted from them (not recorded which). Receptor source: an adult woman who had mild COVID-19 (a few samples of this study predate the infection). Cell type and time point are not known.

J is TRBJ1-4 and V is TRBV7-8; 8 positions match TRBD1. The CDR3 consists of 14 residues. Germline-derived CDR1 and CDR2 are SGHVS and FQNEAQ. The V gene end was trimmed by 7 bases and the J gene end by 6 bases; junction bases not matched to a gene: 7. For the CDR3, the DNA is TGTGCCAGCACCTCCCCAGGGGGCGATGAAAAACTGTTTTTT. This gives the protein CASTSPGGDEKLFF.

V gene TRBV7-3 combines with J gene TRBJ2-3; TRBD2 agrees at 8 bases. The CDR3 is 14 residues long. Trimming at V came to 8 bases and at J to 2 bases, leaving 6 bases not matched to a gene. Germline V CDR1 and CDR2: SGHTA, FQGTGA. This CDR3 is CASSGGRPTDTQYF. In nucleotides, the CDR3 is TGTGCCAGCTCCGGCGGGAGGCCCACAGATACGCAGTATTTT.

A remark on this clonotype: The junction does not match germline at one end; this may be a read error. The CDR3 loop is CSVAQVDNQPEHF. CDR3 DNA sequence: TGCAGCGTTGCGCAGGTAGACAATCAGCCCGAGCATTTT. V gene TRBV29-1 combines with J gene TRBJ1-5; D is uncertain. Germline values: CDR1 SQVTM, CDR2 ANQGSEA. This CDR3 has 13 amino acids.